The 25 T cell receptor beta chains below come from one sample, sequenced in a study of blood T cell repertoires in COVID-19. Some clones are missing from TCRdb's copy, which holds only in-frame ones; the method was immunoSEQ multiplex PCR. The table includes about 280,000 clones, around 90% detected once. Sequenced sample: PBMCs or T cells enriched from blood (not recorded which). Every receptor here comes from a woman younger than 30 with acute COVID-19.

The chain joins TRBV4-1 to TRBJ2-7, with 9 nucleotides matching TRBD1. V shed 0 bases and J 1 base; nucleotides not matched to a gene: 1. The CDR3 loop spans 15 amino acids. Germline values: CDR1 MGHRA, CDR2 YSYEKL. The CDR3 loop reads CASSQEQGASYEQYF. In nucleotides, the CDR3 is TGCGCCAGCAGCCAAGAACAGGGGGCGTCCTACGAGCAGTACTTC.

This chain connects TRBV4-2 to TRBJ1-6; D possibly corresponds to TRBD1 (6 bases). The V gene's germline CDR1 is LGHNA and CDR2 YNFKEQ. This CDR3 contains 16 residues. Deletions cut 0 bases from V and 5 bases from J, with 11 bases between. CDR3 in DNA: TGTGCCAGCAGCCAAGAACCCCGGACAGATAATTCACCCCTCCACTTT. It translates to CASSQEPRTDNSPLHF.

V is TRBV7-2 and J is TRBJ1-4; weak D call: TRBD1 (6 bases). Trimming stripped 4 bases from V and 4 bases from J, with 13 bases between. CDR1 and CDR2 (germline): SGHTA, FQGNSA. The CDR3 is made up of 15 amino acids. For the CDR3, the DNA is TGTGCCAGCAGCTCCAGGGGTCGGGGTAATGAAAAACTGTTTTTT. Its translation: CASSSRGRGNEKLFF.

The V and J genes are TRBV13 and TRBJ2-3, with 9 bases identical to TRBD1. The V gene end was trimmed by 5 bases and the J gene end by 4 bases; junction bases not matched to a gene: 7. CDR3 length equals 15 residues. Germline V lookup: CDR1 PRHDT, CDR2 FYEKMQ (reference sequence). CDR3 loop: CASSHRDRVADTQYF. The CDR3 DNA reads TGTGCCAGCAGCCACCGGGACAGGGTCGCAGATACGCAGTATTTT.

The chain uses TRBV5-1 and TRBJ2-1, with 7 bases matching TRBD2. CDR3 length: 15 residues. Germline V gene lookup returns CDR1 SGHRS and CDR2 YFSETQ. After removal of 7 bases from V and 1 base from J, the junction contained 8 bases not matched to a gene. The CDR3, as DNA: TGCGCCAGCGGGGAGGGCGGGAGTTCCTACAATGAGCAGTTCTTC. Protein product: CASGEGGSSYNEQFF.

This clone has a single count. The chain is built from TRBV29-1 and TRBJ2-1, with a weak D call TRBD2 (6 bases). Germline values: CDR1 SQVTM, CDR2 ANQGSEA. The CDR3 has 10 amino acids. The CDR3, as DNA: TGCAGTGCCCAGGAGGGAGGGCAGTTCTTC. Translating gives CSAQEGGQFF.

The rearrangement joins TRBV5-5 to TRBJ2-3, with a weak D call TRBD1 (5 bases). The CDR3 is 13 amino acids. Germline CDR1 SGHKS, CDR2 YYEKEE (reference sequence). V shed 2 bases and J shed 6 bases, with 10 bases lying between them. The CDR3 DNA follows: TGTGCCAGCAGCTTTGGGGCCGGGGATACGCAGTATTTT. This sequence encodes CASSFGAGDTQYF. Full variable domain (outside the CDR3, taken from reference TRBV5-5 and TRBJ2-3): DAGVTQSPTHLIKTRGQQVTLRCSPISGHKSVSWYQQVLGQGPQFIFQYYEKEERGRGNFPDRFSARQFPNYSSELNVNALLLGDSALYLCASSFGAGDTQYFGPGTRLTVL.

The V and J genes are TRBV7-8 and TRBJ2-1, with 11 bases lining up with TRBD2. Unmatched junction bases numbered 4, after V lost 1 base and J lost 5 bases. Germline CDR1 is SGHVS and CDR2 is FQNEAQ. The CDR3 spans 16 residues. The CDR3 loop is CASSLVGTSGNNEQFF. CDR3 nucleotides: TGTGCCAGCAGCTTAGTGGGGACTAGCGGTAACAATGAGCAGTTCTTC.

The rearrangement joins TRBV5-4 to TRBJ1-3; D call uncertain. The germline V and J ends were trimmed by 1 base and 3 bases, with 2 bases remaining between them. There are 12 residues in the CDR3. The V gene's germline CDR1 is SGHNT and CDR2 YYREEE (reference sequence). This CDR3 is CASSLYGNTIYF. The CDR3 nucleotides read TGTGCCAGCAGCTTGTATGGAAACACCATATATTTT.

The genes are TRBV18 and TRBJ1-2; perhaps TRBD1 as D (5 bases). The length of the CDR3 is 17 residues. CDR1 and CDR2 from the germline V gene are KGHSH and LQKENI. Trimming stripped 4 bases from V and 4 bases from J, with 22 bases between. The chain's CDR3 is CASSHNLGPSRGYGYTF. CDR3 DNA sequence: TGTGCCAGCTCACATAACTTGGGGCCCTCAAGGGGCTATGGCTACACCTTC.

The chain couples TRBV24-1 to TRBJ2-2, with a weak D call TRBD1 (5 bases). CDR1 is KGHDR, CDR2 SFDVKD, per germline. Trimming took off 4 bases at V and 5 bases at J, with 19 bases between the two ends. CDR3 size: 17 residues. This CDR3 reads CATSDPGHRIGTGELFF. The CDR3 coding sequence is TGTGCCACCAGTGACCCCGGACACCGAATAGGGACCGGGGAGCTGTTTTTT.

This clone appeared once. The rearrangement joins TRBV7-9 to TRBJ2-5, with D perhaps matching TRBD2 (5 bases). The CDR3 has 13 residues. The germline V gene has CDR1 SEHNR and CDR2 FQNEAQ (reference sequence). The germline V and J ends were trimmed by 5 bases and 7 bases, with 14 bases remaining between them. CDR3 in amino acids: CASSPLTEGTQYF. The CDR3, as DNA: TGTGCCAGCAGCCCATTGACCGAGGGGACCCAGTACTTC.

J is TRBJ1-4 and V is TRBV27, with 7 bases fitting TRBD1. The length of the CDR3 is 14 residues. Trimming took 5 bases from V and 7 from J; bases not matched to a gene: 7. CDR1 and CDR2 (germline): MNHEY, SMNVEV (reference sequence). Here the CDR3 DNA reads TGTGCCAGCAGTGTACAGGGGCTTAGTGAAAAACTGTTTTTT. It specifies CASSVQGLSEKLFF.

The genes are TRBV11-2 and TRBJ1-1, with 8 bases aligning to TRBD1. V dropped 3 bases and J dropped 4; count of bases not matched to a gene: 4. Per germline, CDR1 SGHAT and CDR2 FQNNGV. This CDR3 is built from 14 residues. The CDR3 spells CASSLGQVVTEAFF. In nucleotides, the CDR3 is TGTGCCAGCAGCTTGGGACAGGTCGTCACTGAAGCTTTCTTT. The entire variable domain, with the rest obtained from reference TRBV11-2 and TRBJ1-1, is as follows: EAGVAQSPRYKIIEKRQSVAFWCNPISGHATLYWYQQILGQGPKLLIQFQNNGVVDDSQLPKDRFSAERLKGVDSTLKIQPAKLEDSAVYLCASSLGQVVTEAFFGQGTRLTVV.

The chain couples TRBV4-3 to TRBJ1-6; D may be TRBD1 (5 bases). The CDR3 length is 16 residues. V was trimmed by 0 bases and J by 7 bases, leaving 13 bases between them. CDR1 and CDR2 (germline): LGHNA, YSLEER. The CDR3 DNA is TGCGCCAGCAGCCAAGATCAGAACAGGCCCAATTCACCCCTCCACTTT. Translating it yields CASSQDQNRPNSPLHF.

CDR3 protein: CASSKRKSRDRIDSPLHF. The CDR3 coding sequence is TGTGCCAGCAGTAAGCGTAAAAGCCGAGACAGGATCGATTCACCCCTCCACTTT. The chain is built from TRBV27 and TRBJ1-6; D possibly corresponds to TRBD1 (6 bases). Germline V gene lookup returns CDR1 MNHEY and CDR2 SMNVEV (reference sequence). The CDR3 is 18 amino acids. V was clipped by 5 bases and J by 8 bases, with 25 bases between them.

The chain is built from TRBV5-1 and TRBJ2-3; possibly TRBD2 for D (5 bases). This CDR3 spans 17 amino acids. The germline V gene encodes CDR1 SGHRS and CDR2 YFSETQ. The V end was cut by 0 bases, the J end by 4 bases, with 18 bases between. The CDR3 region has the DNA TGCGCCAGCAGCTTGGGAGGGTTCCGCGGTAACCCAGATACGCAGTATTTT. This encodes CASSLGGFRGNPDTQYF.

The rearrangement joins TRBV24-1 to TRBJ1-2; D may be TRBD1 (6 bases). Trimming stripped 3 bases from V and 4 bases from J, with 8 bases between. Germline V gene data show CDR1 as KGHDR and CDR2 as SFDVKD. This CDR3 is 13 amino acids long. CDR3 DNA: TGTGCCACCAGTGATACAGGGACCTATGGCTACACCTTC. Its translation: CATSDTGTYGYTF.

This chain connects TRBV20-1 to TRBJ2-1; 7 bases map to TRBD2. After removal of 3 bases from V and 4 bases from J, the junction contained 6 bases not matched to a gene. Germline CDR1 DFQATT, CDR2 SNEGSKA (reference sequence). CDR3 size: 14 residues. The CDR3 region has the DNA TGCAGTGCTAGTTGGAGGACTAGGTACAATGAGCAGTTCTTC. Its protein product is CSASWRTRYNEQFF.

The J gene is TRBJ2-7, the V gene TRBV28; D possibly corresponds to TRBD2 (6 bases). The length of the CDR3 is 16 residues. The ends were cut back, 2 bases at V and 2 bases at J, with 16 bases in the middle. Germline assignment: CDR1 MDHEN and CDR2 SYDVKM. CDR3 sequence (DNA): TGTGCCAGCAGTTTAGGGGGACTCCGTTTTGCCTACGAGCAGTACTTC. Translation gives CASSLGGLRFAYEQYF.

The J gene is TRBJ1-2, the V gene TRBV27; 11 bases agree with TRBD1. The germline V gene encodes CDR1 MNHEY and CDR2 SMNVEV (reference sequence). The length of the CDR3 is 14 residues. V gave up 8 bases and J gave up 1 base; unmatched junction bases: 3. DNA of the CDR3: TGTGCCAGCTCGGGACAGGGGGTTAACTATGGCTACACCTTC. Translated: CASSGQGVNYGYTF.

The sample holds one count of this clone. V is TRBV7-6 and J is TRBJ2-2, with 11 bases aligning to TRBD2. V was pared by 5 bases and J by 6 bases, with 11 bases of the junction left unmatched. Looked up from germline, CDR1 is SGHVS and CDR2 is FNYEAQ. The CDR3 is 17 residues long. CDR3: CASSPQTSGSPSGELFF. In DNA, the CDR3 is TGTGCCAGCAGCCCTCAAACTAGCGGGAGTCCGTCCGGGGAGCTGTTTTTT.

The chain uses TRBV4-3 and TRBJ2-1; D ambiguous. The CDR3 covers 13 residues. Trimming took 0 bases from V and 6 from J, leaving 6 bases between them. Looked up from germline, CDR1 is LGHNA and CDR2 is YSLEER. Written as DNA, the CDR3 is TGCGCCAGCAGCCAAGAACAGTTCAATGAGCAGTTCTTC. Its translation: CASSQEQFNEQFF.

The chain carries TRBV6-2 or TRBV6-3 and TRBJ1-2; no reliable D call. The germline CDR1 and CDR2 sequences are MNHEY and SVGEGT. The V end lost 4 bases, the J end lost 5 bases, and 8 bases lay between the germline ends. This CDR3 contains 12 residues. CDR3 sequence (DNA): TGTGCCAGCAGTTCCTCCTTTTATGGCTACACCTTC. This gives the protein CASSSSFYGYTF.

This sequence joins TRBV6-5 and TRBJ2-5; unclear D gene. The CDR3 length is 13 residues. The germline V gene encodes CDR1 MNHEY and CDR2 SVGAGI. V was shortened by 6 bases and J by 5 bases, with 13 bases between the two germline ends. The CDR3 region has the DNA TGTGCCAGCAGCCCCGGTGCATTGGAGACCCAGTACTTC. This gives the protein CASSPGALETQYF.